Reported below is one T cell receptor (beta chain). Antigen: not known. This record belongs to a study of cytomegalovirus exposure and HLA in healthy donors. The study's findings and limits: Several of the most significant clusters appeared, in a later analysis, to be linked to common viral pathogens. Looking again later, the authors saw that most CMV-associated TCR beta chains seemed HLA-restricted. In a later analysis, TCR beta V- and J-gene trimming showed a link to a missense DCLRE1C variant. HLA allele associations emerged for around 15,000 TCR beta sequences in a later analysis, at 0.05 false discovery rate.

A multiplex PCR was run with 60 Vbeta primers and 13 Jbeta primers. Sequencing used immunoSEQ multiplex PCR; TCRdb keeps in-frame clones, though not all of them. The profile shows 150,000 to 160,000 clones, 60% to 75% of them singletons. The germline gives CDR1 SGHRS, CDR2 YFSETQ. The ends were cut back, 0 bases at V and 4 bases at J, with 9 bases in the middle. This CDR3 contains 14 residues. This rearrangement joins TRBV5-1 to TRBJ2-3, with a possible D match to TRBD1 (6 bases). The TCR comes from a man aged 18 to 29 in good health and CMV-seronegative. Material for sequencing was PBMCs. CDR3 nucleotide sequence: TGCGCCAGCAGCTTGGTGGGGGCCCCAGATACGCAGTATTTT. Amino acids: CASSLVGAPDTQYF. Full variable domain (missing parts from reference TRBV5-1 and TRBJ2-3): KAGVTQTPRYLIKTRGQQVTLSCSPISGHRSVSWYQQTPGQGLQFLFEYFSETQRNKGNFPGRFSGRQFSNSRSEMNVSTLELGDSALYLCASSLVGAPDTQYFGPGTRLTVL.